Reported below is one TCR beta chain. The antigen remains unidentified. The germline V and J ends were trimmed by 4 bases and 7 bases, with 13 bases remaining between them. The CDR3 extends over 14 amino acids. The germline V gene has CDR1 KGHDR and CDR2 SFDVKD. For TCR beta, libraries came from quantitative 5'-RACE with molecular barcodes. TCRdb recomputed calls from the 5' RACE reads with MiXCR, one row per CDR3 protein. The table records 650,000 to 800,000 distinct CDR3 sequences, roughly 20% of them present only once. These data are taken from a study of CD8 T cells in ankylosing spondylitis. Notes on the study in general: Matched ankylosing spondylitis synovial fluid reportedly showed significant enrichment of disease-linked clones. Some of these motif variants have turned up before, in reports on reactive arthritis synovial fluid and blood. One TCR beta motif, made up of seven to nine highly homologous variants, appeared characteristic of ankylosing spondylitis blood. Disease-linked clones were CD8+ and relatively rare in peripheral blood.

This TCR was sampled from a male donor with ankylosing spondylitis. Sequenced material: blood, either unsorted or a sorted T cell fraction (not recorded which). J is TRBJ2-1 and V is TRBV24-1; D call uncertain. CDR3 in DNA: TGTGCCACCAGTGAAGGGCGGCCCGGGAATGAGCAGTTCTTC. This sequence encodes CATSEGRPGNEQFF.